Shown below are 20 T cell receptor beta chains from a single sample sequenced in a study of T cell repertoires in cytomegalovirus infection. One entry per CDR3 protein results from TCRdb running MiXCR on the reads. The table lists approximately 100,000 distinct CDR3 sequences, 20% to 30% of them singletons. Sequencing was performed on CD8+ T cells from PBMCs. Every receptor here comes from a human donor in good health (CMV status not recorded). Some clones in this sample may be carry-over from other donors' samples.

This clonotype was seen many times. The chain carries TRBV7-2 and TRBJ2-3; 10 nucleotides align to TRBD2. Germline V gene data show CDR1 as SGHTA and CDR2 as FQGNSA. This CDR3 region has 15 residues. With V trimmed by 4 bases and J by 2 bases, 3 bases remained unmatched. The CDR3 spells CASSWTSGSTDTQYF. The CDR3 nucleotides are TGTGCCAGCAGCTGGACTAGCGGATCCACAGATACGCAGTATTTT.

The chain carries TRBV20-1 and TRBJ2-6; D unclear. The CDR3 is 19 amino acids. Germline CDR1 reads DFQATT; CDR2 reads SNEGSKA (reference sequence). The ends were cut back, 0 bases at V and 0 bases at J, with 18 bases in the middle. The CDR3 coding sequence is TGCAGTGCTAGAGATCCTGGGATGCAGGCGTACTCTGGGGCCAACGTCCTGACTTTC. Residues: CSARDPGMQAYSGANVLTF.

J is TRBJ2-1 and V is TRBV4-3; 7 nucleotides line up with TRBD2. The CDR3 has 16 residues. Germline V gene data show CDR1 as LGHNA and CDR2 as YSLEER. V gave up 0 bases and J gave up 4 bases; unmatched junction bases: 6. DNA of the CDR3: TGCGCCAGCAGCCAAGATCGTCTAGCGGAGTACAATGAGCAGTTCTTC. This sequence encodes CASSQDRLAEYNEQFF.

The J gene is TRBJ2-1, the V gene TRBV7-9; D could derive from TRBD1 or TRBD2 (5 bases each). Germline CDR1 SEHNR, CDR2 FQNEAQ (reference sequence). This CDR3 comprises 15 residues. V was cut by 4 bases and J by 0 bases, with 10 bases left in between. Here the CDR3 reads CASSSRDHSYNEQFF. Here the CDR3 DNA reads TGTGCCAGCAGCTCAAGGGACCACTCCTACAATGAGCAGTTCTTC.

Remarks on this clonotype: This could be a read error, since a much larger clone is one nucleotide away. No conserved phenylalanine or tryptophan ends this CDR3, so it is likely a read error. This chain uses TRBV15 with TRBJ1-2; perhaps TRBD1 as D (6 bases). Trimming pared 1 base from V and 6 bases from J, leaving 9 bases between. The CDR3 contains 13 residues. The germline CDR1 and CDR2 sequences are LNHNV and YYDKDF (reference sequence). CDR3 DNA sequence: TGTGCCACCAGCAGAGTCGGGGGCAATGGCTACACCTCC. It specifies CATSRVGGNGYTS.

This chain links TRBV6-6 with TRBJ1-2, with a tentative D call TRBD1 (5 bases). Trimming removed 1 base at V and 5 bases at J, with 11 bases between. Germline-derived CDR1 and CDR2 are MNHNY and SVGAGI (reference sequence). This CDR3 spans 14 amino acids. CDR3 bases: TGTGCCAGCAGTTACTTCTCAGAGGGGTATGGCTACACCTTC. It specifies CASSYFSEGYGYTF.

With regard to this clonotype: Since a much larger clone is just one base distant, this may be a read error. The V and J genes are TRBV10-3 and TRBJ2-1, with 11 bases aligning to TRBD2. Unmatched junction bases numbered 4, after V lost 6 bases and J lost 6 bases. Germline V gene lookup returns CDR1 ENHRY and CDR2 SYGVKD. The CDR3 runs 14 residues. CDR3: CAIRTSGNVNEQFF. CDR3 nucleotide sequence: TGTGCCATCAGGACTAGCGGGAACGTCAATGAGCAGTTCTTC.

This clonotype appeared a single time. The V call is TRBV27, the J call TRBJ1-2; TRBD1 is a possible D gene (5 bases). Trimming cost V 3 bases and J 0 bases, with 8 bases left between them. CDR3 length equals 14 residues. CDR1 and CDR2 from the germline V gene are MNHEY and SMNVEV (reference sequence). CDR3 residues: CASSLGPANYGYTF. The DNA of the CDR3 is TGTGCCAGCAGTTTGGGACCCGCTAACTATGGCTACACCTTC.

This clonotype was observed at least ten times. The chain uses TRBV7-6 and TRBJ2-6; D might be TRBD1 or TRBD2, each matching 5 bases. Germline loops: CDR1 SGHVS, CDR2 FNYEAQ. CDR3 length equals 19 residues. Trimming cost V 1 base and J 3 bases, with 19 bases left between them. The CDR3 sequence is CASSLDGGTRGGGANVLTF. The DNA for the CDR3 is TGTGCCAGCAGCTTAGATGGGGGAACGAGGGGCGGTGGGGCCAACGTCCTGACTTTC.

This clonotype showed up just a few times. This chain joins TRBV19 and TRBJ1-1; D remains unclear. V dropped 9 bases and J dropped 2 bases, with 13 bases sitting between them. The CDR3 covers 13 residues. CDR1 is LNHDA and CDR2 is SQIVND in the germline V gene (reference sequence). The CDR3 region is CASGISANTEAFF. CDR3 in DNA: TGTGCCAGCGGAATCTCAGCTAACACTGAAGCTTTCTTT.

This clonotype was detected a few times. The gene calls are TRBV6-6 and TRBJ2-2; D call uncertain. The CDR3 sequence is 15 residues long. Per germline, CDR1 MNHNY and CDR2 SVGAGI (reference sequence). The germline V and J ends were trimmed by 4 bases and 0 bases, with 9 bases remaining between them. CDR3 sequence (DNA): TGTGCCAGCAGTTCGGACGGAACGAACACCGGGGAGCTGTTTTTT. Protein product: CASSSDGTNTGELFF.

Turning to this clonotype: A much larger clonotype is one base distant, so this may be a read error. This chain joins TRBV7-2 and TRBJ1-5; perhaps TRBD1 as D (6 bases). CDR1 SGHTA and CDR2 FQGNSA come from the germline V gene. CDR3 length: 17 residues. Trimming pared 1 base from V and 4 bases from J, leaving 17 bases between. The CDR3 DNA is TGTGCCAGCAGCTTAGGGCCGGGGACAAGGACGAATCAGCCCCAGCATTTT. It specifies CASSLGPGTRTNQPQHF.

The chain combines TRBV25-1 with TRBJ2-1, with 10 bases identical to TRBD2. In germline, CDR1 is MGHDK, CDR2 SYGVNS. CDR3 length equals 13 residues. V lost 11 bases to trimming and J lost 4 bases; unmatched junction nucleotides: 5. This chain's CDR3 is CASGTSDYNEQFF. The CDR3 coding sequence is TGTGCCTCCGGGACTAGCGATTACAATGAGCAGTTCTTC.

The chain couples TRBV7-2 to TRBJ1-2; D remains unclear. The germline CDR1 and CDR2 sequences are SGHTA and FQGNSA. V was shortened by 7 bases and J by 4 bases, with 13 bases between the two germline ends. The CDR3 covers 13 residues. CDR3 nucleotide sequence: TGTGCCAGCAACCAACCTCCGGGCTATGGCTACACCTTC. Translated, it gives CASNQPPGYGYTF.

CDR3 DNA: TGCAGTGCTTCGGGACTCAAGGGCGAAAAACTGTTTTTT. It encodes CSASGLKGEKLFF. This rearrangement joins TRBV20-1 to TRBJ1-4, with D perhaps TRBD1 (5 bases). This CDR3 is 13 amino acids long. V was trimmed by 5 bases and J by 8 bases, leaving 15 bases between them. CDR1 and CDR2 (germline): DFQATT, SNEGSKA (reference sequence).

V is TRBV14 and J is TRBJ1-5, with TRBD1 identical over 9 bases. V lost 3 bases to trimming and J lost 2 bases; unmatched junction nucleotides: 20. Per germline, CDR1 SGHDN and CDR2 FVKESK. This CDR3 has 21 amino acids. The CDR3 DNA reads as TGTGCCAGCAGCCACTTGGTTCATGGACAGGGGACGGTAAGGGGCAATCAGCCCCAGCATTTT. As protein: CASSHLVHGQGTVRGNQPQHF.

This clonotype was seen more than once but under ten times. The chain uses TRBV28 and TRBJ1-2; maybe TRBD1 (6 bases). Germline V lookup: CDR1 MDHEN, CDR2 SYDVKM. The V and J ends lost 4 bases and 3 bases respectively, with 12 bases between them. The CDR3 is 14 amino acids. The DNA for the CDR3 is TGTGCCAGCAGTTACCAGGGGACGGACTATGGCTACACCTTC. It encodes CASSYQGTDYGYTF.

This clonotype was detected a few times. The gene calls are TRBV9 and TRBJ1-4, with a weak D call TRBD1 (5 bases). There are 17 residues in the CDR3. Trimming cost V 4 bases and J 5 bases, with 21 bases left between them. Germline lookup yields CDR1 SGDLS and CDR2 YYNGEE. The CDR3 bases are TGTGCCAGCAGCCCCAGGGACGGGTCGGCCCTGAATGAAAAACTGTTTTTT. This gives the protein CASSPRDGSALNEKLFF. The variable domain in full, completed from reference TRBV9 and TRBJ1-4, reads DSGVTQTPKHLITATGQRVTLRCSPRSGDLSVYWYQQSLDQGLQFLIQYYNGEERAKGNILERFSAQQFPDLHSELNLSSLELGDSALYFCASSPRDGSALNEKLFFGSGTQLSVL.

This clonotype was recorded many times. This sequence joins TRBV4-1 and TRBJ1-1; TRBD1 might be the D (5 bases). The ends were cut back, 3 bases at V and 8 bases at J, with 10 bases in the middle. Germline CDR1 is MGHRA and CDR2 is YSYEKL. The CDR3 sequence is 12 residues long. This chain's CDR3 is CASSHLPGEAFF. The CDR3 DNA is TGCGCCAGCAGCCATCTGCCAGGGGAAGCTTTCTTT.

This chain joins TRBV4-1 and TRBJ2-7; D is undetermined. Germline V gives CDR1 MGHRA, CDR2 YSYEKL. V lost 4 bases and J lost 6, with 13 bases in between. The CDR3 is 13 residues long. CDR3 amino acids: CASSPTFPGEQYF. In nucleotides, the CDR3 is TGCGCCAGCAGCCCTACTTTTCCAGGCGAGCAGTACTTC.